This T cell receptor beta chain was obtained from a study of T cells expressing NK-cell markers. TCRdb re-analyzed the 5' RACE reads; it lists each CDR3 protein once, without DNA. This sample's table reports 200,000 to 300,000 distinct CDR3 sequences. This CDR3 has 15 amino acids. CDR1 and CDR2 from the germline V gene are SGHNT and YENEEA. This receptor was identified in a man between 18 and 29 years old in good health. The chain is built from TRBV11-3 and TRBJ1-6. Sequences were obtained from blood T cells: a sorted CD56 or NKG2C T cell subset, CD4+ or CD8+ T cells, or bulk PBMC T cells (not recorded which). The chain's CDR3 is CASSLMTATNSPLHF.